This T cell receptor beta chain was identified during a study of T cell responses to AZD1222 COVID-19 vaccine. The study's findings and limits: Two AZD1222 administrations were followed by greater Spike-specific TCR breadth and depth. Sampling that yielded the repertoires occurred only after the peak T cell response. Possibly, clonal diversity was underestimated; donors were largely white British and included more females.

Repertoires were generated with immunoSEQ multiplex PCR, while TCRdb's copy carries only in-frame clones and drops some. The table lists some 82,000 clones, 80% to 90% of them singletons. This clone has a single count. The antigen is not known. The sample consisted of peripheral blood, taken on day 0 of AZD1222 vaccination. The sequence came from an adult in good health.

The CDR3 region is CASSSAPVSYEQYF. The CDR3 DNA reads as TGTGCCAGCAGCTCCGCCCCCGTCTCCTACGAGCAGTACTTC. This chain uses TRBV11-2 with TRBJ2-7; D is uncertain. Germline CDR1 is SGHAT and CDR2 is FQNNGV. Trimming took off 4 bases at V and 0 bases at J, with 10 bases between the two ends. CDR3 size: 14 residues.